The sequence of this T cell receptor beta chain was determined in a study of blood T cells in healthy people across ages. Study background: About one barcoded beta molecule per two T cells was the capture yield of template switching.

The study, taken as a whole, reports: PBMCs that were unsorted prevented a conclusive naive versus antigen-experienced comparison. Calculation of diversity from one million T cells yielded estimates considered to be underestimates.

To note about this clonotype: Its antigen is unknown.

The germline V gene has CDR1 SGHVS and CDR2 FQNEAQ. This CDR3 contains 14 residues. V gave up 4 bases and J gave up 11 bases, with 20 bases separating them. Together with a sample-barcoded 5' primer, a J-beta primer mix was included in a second PCR lasting about 7 to 12 cycles. Each of the cDNA molecules was tagged by a template-switch adaptor with 12 random nucleotides. TCRdb ran MiXCR on the 5' RACE reads and lists one entry per CDR3 protein. The table lists hundreds of thousands of distinct CDR3 sequences, roughly 50% of them singletons. Sample: blood. This sequence joins TRBV7-8 and TRBJ1-1, with a tentative D call TRBD1 (6 bases). The receptor was derived from a man between 60 and 70 years old in good health. The DNA of the CDR3 is TGTGCCAGCAGCTCCATAGGGACATCGGCAGGGGCTTTCTTT. Translation: CASSSIGTSAGAFF.